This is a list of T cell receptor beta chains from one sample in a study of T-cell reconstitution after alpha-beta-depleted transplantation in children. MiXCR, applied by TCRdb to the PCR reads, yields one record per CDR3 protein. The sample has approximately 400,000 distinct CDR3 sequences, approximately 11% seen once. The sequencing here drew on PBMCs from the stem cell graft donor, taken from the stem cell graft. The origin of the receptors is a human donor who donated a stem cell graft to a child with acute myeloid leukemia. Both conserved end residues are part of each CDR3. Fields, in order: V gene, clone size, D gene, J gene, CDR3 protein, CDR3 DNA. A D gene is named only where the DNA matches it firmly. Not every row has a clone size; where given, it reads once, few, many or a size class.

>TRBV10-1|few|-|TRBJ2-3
CASSEVRGSTDTQYF
TGCGCCAGCAGTGAAGTTAGAGGGAGCACAGATACGCAGTATTTT
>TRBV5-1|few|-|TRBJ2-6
CASATSGANVLTF
TGCGCCAGCGCGACCTCTGGGGCCAACGTCCTGACTTTC
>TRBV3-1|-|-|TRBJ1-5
CASSQKNNQPQHF
TGTGCCAGCAGCCAGAAAAACAATCAGCCCCAGCATTTT
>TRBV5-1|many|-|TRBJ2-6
CASSLEGAGANVLTF
TGTGCCAGCAGTTTAGAGGGGGCTGGGGCCAACGTCCTGACTTTC
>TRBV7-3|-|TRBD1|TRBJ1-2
CASSPRDRFNYGYTF
TGTGCCAGCAGCCCACGGGACAGGTTTAACTATGGCTACACCTTC
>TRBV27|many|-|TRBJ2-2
CASSSGGELFF
TGTGCCAGCAGTTCTGGCGGGGAGCTGTTTTTT
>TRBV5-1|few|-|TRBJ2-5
CASSFPGERETQYF
TGCGCCAGCAGCTTTCCAGGGGAGAGGGAGACCCAGTACTTC
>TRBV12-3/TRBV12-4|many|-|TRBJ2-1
CASSKTVYNEQFF
TGTGCCAGCAGTAAGACAGTCTACAATGAGCAGTTCTTC
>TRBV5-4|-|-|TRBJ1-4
CASSLQEGGKLFF
TGTGCCAGCAGCCTCCAAGAGGGGGGAAAACTGTTTTTT
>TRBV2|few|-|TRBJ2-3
CASCFLVGTDTQYF
TGTGCCAGCTGTTTCCTAGTCGGCACAGATACGCAGTATTTT
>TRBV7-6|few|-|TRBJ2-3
CASSLVPSVPSSTDTQYF
TGTGCCAGCAGCTTAGTGCCTAGCGTCCCCTCTAGCACAGATACGCAGTATTTT
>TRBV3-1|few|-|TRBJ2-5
CASSQGVGQETQYF
TGTGCCAGCAGCCAAGGGGTCGGCCAAGAGACCCAGTACTTC
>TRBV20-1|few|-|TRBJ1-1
CSAQPGVNTEAFF
TGCAGTGCCCAGCCGGGGGTTAACACTGAAGCTTTCTTT
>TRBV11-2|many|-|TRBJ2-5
CASSSRSAETQYF
TGTGCCAGCAGCTCAAGGAGCGCAGAGACCCAGTACTTC
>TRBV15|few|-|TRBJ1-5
CATSVSSASNQPQHF
TGTGCCACCAGCGTCTCTTCAGCCAGCAATCAGCCCCAGCATTTT
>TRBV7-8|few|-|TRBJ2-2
CASSLTADTGELFF
TGTGCCAGCAGCTTGACTGCGGACACCGGGGAGCTGTTTTTT
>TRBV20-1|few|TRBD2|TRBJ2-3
CSARDRRSGTSTDTQYF
TGCAGTGCTAGAGATCGACGAAGCGGGACTAGCACAGATACGCAGTATTTT
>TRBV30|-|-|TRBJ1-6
CAWSDGINSPLHF
TGTGCCTGGAGCGACGGGATCAATTCACCCCTCCACTTT
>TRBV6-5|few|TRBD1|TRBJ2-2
CASSYATGVDGELFF
TGTGCCAGCAGTTACGCAACAGGGGTGGACGGGGAGCTGTTTTTT
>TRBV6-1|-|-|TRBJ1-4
CASRQHTNEKLFF
TGTGCCAGCAGACAACACACTAATGAAAAACTGTTTTTT
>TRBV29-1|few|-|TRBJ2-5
CSVAPGSFETQYF
TGCAGCGTCGCACCGGGATCCTTCGAGACCCAGTACTTC
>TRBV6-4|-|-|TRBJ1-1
CASQGGESTEAFF
TGTGCCAGCCAGGGAGGGGAAAGCACTGAAGCTTTCTTT
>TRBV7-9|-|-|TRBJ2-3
CASSPEYGTDTQYF
TGTGCCAGCAGCCCTGAGTACGGCACAGATACGCAGTATTTT
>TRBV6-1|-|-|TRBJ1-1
CASSEVTGSNTEAFF
TGTGCCAGCAGTGAAGTAACGGGATCCAACACTGAAGCTTTCTTT
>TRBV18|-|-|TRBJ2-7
CASAPPTSVYYEQYF
TGTGCCAGCGCGCCGCCAACTAGTGTCTACTACGAGCAGTACTTC
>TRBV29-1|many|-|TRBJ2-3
CSVDGGDTQYF
TGCAGCGTTGACGGGGGAGATACGCAGTATTTT
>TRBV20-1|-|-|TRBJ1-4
CSSFGPAPGLNEKLFF
TGCAGCTCCTTCGGTCCGGCCCCGGGTCTGAATGAAAAACTGTTTTTT
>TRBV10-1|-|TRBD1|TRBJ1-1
CASSGTGDNTEAFF
TGCGCCAGCAGTGGGACAGGGGACAACACTGAAGCTTTCTTT
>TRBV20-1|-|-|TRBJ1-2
CSAWDKIYGYTF
TGCAGTGCTTGGGACAAGATATATGGCTACACCTTC
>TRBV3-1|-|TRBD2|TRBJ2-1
CASSQGAGGNEQFF
TGTGCCAGCAGCCAAGGAGCGGGAGGCAATGAGCAGTTCTTC
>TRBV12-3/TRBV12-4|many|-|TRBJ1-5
CASSLAHQPQHF
TGTGCCAGCAGTTTAGCCCATCAGCCCCAGCATTTT
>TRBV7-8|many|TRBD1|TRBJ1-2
CASSLTGDGYTF
TGTGCCAGCAGCTTGACAGGGGATGGCTACACCTTC
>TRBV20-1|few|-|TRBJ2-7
CSARGGESSRAYEQYF
TGCAGTGCTAGAGGCGGGGAATCCTCCCGTGCTTACGAGCAGTACTTC
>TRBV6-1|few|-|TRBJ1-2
CASSPGRESYGYTF
TGTGCCAGCAGTCCCGGACGGGAATCCTATGGCTACACCTTC
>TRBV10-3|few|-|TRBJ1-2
CAISDPGSGLNYGYTF
TGTGCCATCAGTGACCCCGGGTCGGGGCTTAACTATGGCTACACCTTC
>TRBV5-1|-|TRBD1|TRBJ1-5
CASSLVNRGMGFQPQHF
TGCGCCAGCAGCTTGGTAAACAGGGGAATGGGGTTTCAGCCCCAGCATTTT
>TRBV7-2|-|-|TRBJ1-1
CASSPRGQRNTEAFF
TGTGCCAGCAGCCCAAGGGGTCAGAGAAACACTGAAGCTTTCTTT
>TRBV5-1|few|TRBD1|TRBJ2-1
CASSLGTGHGNEQFF
TGCGCCAGCAGCTTGGGGACAGGGCATGGGAATGAGCAGTTCTTC
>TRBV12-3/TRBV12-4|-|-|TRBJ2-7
CASSFRGTFSNHEQYF
TGTGCCAGCAGTTTTCGGGGTACTTTCTCAAACCACGAGCAGTACTTC
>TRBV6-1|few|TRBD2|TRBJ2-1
CASSDALILAGRYNEQFF
TGTGCCAGCAGTGATGCCCTGATTCTAGCGGGGAGGTACAATGAGCAGTTCTTC
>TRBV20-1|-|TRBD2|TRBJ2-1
CSARGMVQLAATRLSSSYNEQFF
TGCAGTGCTAGAGGTATGGTGCAGCTAGCGGCGACGCGCTTATCCTCCTCCTACAATGAGCAGTTCTTC
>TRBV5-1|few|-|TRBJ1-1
CASSLWSQGNTEAFF
TGCGCCAGCAGCTTGTGGTCGCAGGGAAACACTGAAGCTTTCTTT
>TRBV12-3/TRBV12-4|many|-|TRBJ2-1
CASSFWSFGGNEQFF
TGTGCCAGCAGTTTCTGGAGCTTCGGTGGCAATGAGCAGTTCTTC
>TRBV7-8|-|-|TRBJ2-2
CASSKDRPNTGELFF
TGTGCCAGCAGCAAGGACAGACCGAACACCGGGGAGCTGTTTTTT
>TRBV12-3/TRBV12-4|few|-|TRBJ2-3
CASSLGGWAEDTQYF
TGTGCCAGCAGTTTAGGGGGGTGGGCCGAGGATACGCAGTATTTT
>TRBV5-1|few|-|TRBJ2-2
CASSPRGGVTNTGELFF
TGCGCCAGCAGCCCCCGGGGCGGGGTGACGAACACCGGGGAGCTGTTTTTT
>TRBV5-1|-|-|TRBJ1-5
CASSPGRGDSNQPQHF
TGCGCCAGCAGCCCCGGTAGAGGGGATAGCAATCAGCCCCAGCATTTT
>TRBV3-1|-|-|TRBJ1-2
CASSQRGQRYGYTF
TGTGCCAGCAGCCAACGTGGGCAGCGTTATGGCTACACCTTC